Listed below are T cell receptor beta chains from one sample, sequenced in a study of shared clonotypes between healthy human individuals. TCRdb's copy holds only in-frame clones and misses some; the assay was immunoSEQ multiplex PCR. The sample holds roughly 760,000 clones, about 74% seen once. What was sequenced was memory CD4+ T cells sorted from blood. These receptors were obtained from a woman aged 30 to 39 in good health. Each CDR3 is given with its conserved first and last residue. The order of the fields is J gene, D gene, clone size, V gene, CDR3 protein, CDR3 DNA. The D gene is left open where the match is weak. Rows give clone size only sometimes, using once, few, many, or a class for an expanded clone.

j_gene: TRBJ2-5; d_gene: .; abundance: .; v_gene: TRBV7-8; CDR3aa: CASSPSSGGEETQYF; CDR3nt: TGTGCCAGCAGCCCATCCAGCGGAGGGGAAGAGACCCAGTACTTC
j_gene: TRBJ1-1; d_gene: TRBD1; abundance: .; v_gene: TRBV30; CDR3aa: CAWGTGPLAFF; CDR3nt: TGTGCCTGGGGGACAGGTCCATTAGCTTTCTTT
j_gene: TRBJ2-1; d_gene: TRBD2; abundance: .; v_gene: TRBV4-2; CDR3aa: CASSQESSTGGYNEQFF; CDR3nt: TGTGCCAGCAGCCAAGAATCCTCCACGGGAGGGTACAATGAGCAGTTCTTC
j_gene: TRBJ1-1; d_gene: .; abundance: .; v_gene: TRBV9; CDR3aa: CASSSSNTEAFF; CDR3nt: TGTGCCAGCAGCTCCAGTAACACTGAAGCTTTCTTT
j_gene: TRBJ2-3; d_gene: TRBD2; abundance: .; v_gene: TRBV19; CDR3aa: CASSIDGTSGFSTDTQYF; CDR3nt: TGTGCCAGTAGTATAGACGGGACTAGCGGGTTTAGCACAGATACGCAGTATTTT
j_gene: TRBJ2-3; d_gene: .; abundance: .; v_gene: TRBV5-1; CDR3aa: CASRTNSGADTQYF; CDR3nt: TGCGCCAGCAGGACTAACTCGGGGGCAGATACGCAGTATTTT
j_gene: TRBJ2-5; d_gene: TRBD2; abundance: .; v_gene: TRBV10-1; CDR3aa: CASSNLQREGRETQYF; CDR3nt: TGCGCCAGCAGTAACTTGCAGCGGGAGGGCCGAGAGACCCAGTACTTC
j_gene: TRBJ2-5; d_gene: .; abundance: .; v_gene: TRBV7-2; CDR3aa: CASSLVAGGATPQTQYF; CDR3nt: TGTGCCAGCAGCTTAGTTGCTGGTGGGGCCACCCCCCAGACCCAGTACTTC
j_gene: TRBJ2-6; d_gene: .; abundance: .; v_gene: TRBV21-1; CDR3aa: CASLEGRISGANVLTF; CDR3nt: TGTGCCAGTCTGGAGGGACGGATCTCTGGGGCCAACGTCCTGACTTTC
j_gene: TRBJ2-4; d_gene: TRBD1; abundance: .; v_gene: TRBV7-9; CDR3aa: CASSSGQFTAKNIQYF; CDR3nt: TGTGCCAGCAGCTCGGGACAGTTTACAGCCAAAAACATTCAGTACTTC
j_gene: TRBJ1-1; d_gene: .; abundance: .; v_gene: TRBV7-3; CDR3aa: CASSLQGGNTEAFF; CDR3nt: TGTGCCAGCAGCTTGCAGGGTGGGAACACTGAAGCTTTCTTT
j_gene: TRBJ1-4; d_gene: .; abundance: .; v_gene: TRBV4-1; CDR3aa: CASSQEVRSTNEKLFF; CDR3nt: TGCGCCAGCAGCCAAGAGGTCAGGTCAACTAATGAAAAACTGTTTTTT
j_gene: TRBJ2-7; d_gene: .; abundance: .; v_gene: TRBV28; CDR3aa: CASSGDFSYEQYF; CDR3nt: TGTGCCAGCAGTGGGGACTTTTCCTACGAGCAGTACTTC
j_gene: TRBJ2-1; d_gene: TRBD2; abundance: .; v_gene: TRBV9; CDR3aa: CASSVVSEGLVTYNEQFF; CDR3nt: TGTGCCAGCAGCGTAGTCTCTGAGGGACTAGTAACCTACAATGAGCAGTTCTTC
j_gene: TRBJ2-7; d_gene: TRBD1; abundance: .; v_gene: TRBV6-6; CDR3aa: CASSYGGQGTGEQYF; CDR3nt: TGTGCCAGCAGTTACGGGGGACAGGGTACAGGCGAGCAGTACTTC
j_gene: TRBJ2-3; d_gene: .; abundance: .; v_gene: TRBV28; CDR3aa: CASSLLDTQYF; CDR3nt: TGTGCCAGCAGTTTACTAGATACGCAGTATTTT
j_gene: TRBJ2-2; d_gene: .; abundance: .; v_gene: TRBV19; CDR3aa: CASSMFRGAGTGELFF; CDR3nt: TGTGCCAGTAGTATGTTCCGGGGGGCAGGGACCGGGGAGCTGTTTTTT
j_gene: TRBJ1-2; d_gene: TRBD1; abundance: once; v_gene: TRBV7-9; CDR3aa: CASSLAGQGSGYTF; CDR3nt: TGTGCCAGCAGCTTAGCAGGACAGGGTTCTGGCTACACCTTC
j_gene: TRBJ2-7; d_gene: .; abundance: .; v_gene: TRBV19; CDR3aa: CASSARTHEGDEQYF; CDR3nt: TGTGCCAGTAGTGCCCGGACACACGAGGGGGACGAGCAGTACTTC
j_gene: TRBJ1-5; d_gene: .; abundance: .; v_gene: TRBV18; CDR3aa: CASSPTGNSNQPQHF; CDR3nt: TGTGCCAGCTCACCGACCGGCAATAGCAATCAGCCCCAGCATTTT
j_gene: TRBJ2-7; d_gene: .; abundance: .; v_gene: TRBV28; CDR3aa: CASTGTQTYEQYF; CDR3nt: TGTGCCAGCACCGGGACGCAGACCTACGAGCAGTACTTC
j_gene: TRBJ2-1; d_gene: TRBD1; abundance: many; v_gene: TRBV7-2; CDR3aa: CASSLSRGLSNEQFF; CDR3nt: TGTGCCAGCAGCTTAAGCAGGGGGCTAAGTAATGAGCAGTTCTTC
j_gene: TRBJ2-5; d_gene: TRBD1; abundance: .; v_gene: TRBV29-1; CDR3aa: CSVRTGQETQYF; CDR3nt: TGCAGCGTCCGGACAGGTCAAGAGACCCAGTACTTC
j_gene: TRBJ1-5; d_gene: TRBD1; abundance: .; v_gene: TRBV7-2; CDR3aa: CASSLTGNSNQPQHF; CDR3nt: TGTGCCAGCAGCTTGACAGGGAATAGCAATCAGCCCCAGCATTTT
j_gene: TRBJ2-1; d_gene: .; abundance: .; v_gene: TRBV6-1; CDR3aa: CASSEISGRRNNEQFF; CDR3nt: TGTGCCAGCAGTGAGATTAGCGGCCGTAGGAACAATGAGCAGTTCTTC
j_gene: TRBJ2-3; d_gene: .; abundance: .; v_gene: TRBV6-1; CDR3aa: CASSAGLKNTQYF; CDR3nt: TGTGCCAGCAGTGCCGGACTCAAAAATACGCAGTATTTT
j_gene: TRBJ2-3; d_gene: TRBD1; abundance: once; v_gene: TRBV6-6; CDR3aa: CASRGDSFWHTQYF; CDR3nt: TGTGCCAGCAGGGGGGACAGTTTTTGGCATACGCAGTATTTT
j_gene: TRBJ1-1; d_gene: .; abundance: .; v_gene: TRBV5-1; CDR3aa: CASSYTGRKEAFF; CDR3nt: TGCGCCAGCAGTTATACAGGGAGGAAGGAAGCTTTCTTT
j_gene: TRBJ2-1; d_gene: .; abundance: .; v_gene: TRBV5-5; CDR3aa: CASSVQGRSYNEQFF; CDR3nt: TGTGCCAGCAGCGTACAGGGTAGATCCTACAATGAGCAGTTCTTC
j_gene: TRBJ2-4; d_gene: .; abundance: .; v_gene: TRBV20-1; CDR3aa: CSAPAANIQYF; CDR3nt: TGCAGTGCTCCGGCTGCAAACATTCAGTACTTC
j_gene: TRBJ2-1; d_gene: TRBD1; abundance: .; v_gene: TRBV5-4; CDR3aa: CASSFDRVNEQFF; CDR3nt: TGTGCCAGCAGCTTCGACAGGGTGAATGAGCAGTTCTTC
j_gene: TRBJ2-2; d_gene: TRBD2; abundance: few; v_gene: TRBV6-5; CDR3aa: CASSYSGGAQSGELFF; CDR3nt: TGTGCCAGCAGTTACTCCGGGGGGGCACAGTCCGGGGAGCTGTTTTTT
j_gene: TRBJ1-2; d_gene: .; abundance: .; v_gene: TRBV28; CDR3aa: CASSPHRNAGRGYTF; CDR3nt: TGTGCCAGCAGTCCCCACAGGAACGCTGGTAGGGGCTACACCTTC
j_gene: TRBJ2-3; d_gene: TRBD1; abundance: few; v_gene: TRBV2; CDR3aa: CASRGTGGATDTQYF; CDR3nt: TGTGCCAGCAGGGGGACAGGGGGCGCGACAGATACGCAGTATTTT
j_gene: TRBJ2-6; d_gene: .; abundance: .; v_gene: TRBV2; CDR3aa: CASSGRSGANVLTF; CDR3nt: TGTGCCAGCAGTGGACGCTCTGGGGCCAACGTCCTGACTTTC
j_gene: TRBJ2-5; d_gene: .; abundance: .; v_gene: TRBV10-3; CDR3aa: CAISESTAGLYETQYF; CDR3nt: TGTGCCATCAGTGAGTCAACGGCAGGGTTGTACGAGACCCAGTACTTC
j_gene: TRBJ2-7; d_gene: TRBD2; abundance: .; v_gene: TRBV28; CDR3aa: CASSPGGSGGTYEQYF; CDR3nt: TGTGCCAGCAGTCCTGGGGGGTCGGGAGGGACGTACGAGCAGTACTTC
j_gene: TRBJ1-2; d_gene: .; abundance: .; v_gene: TRBV18; CDR3aa: CASSPGRVDGYTF; CDR3nt: TGTGCCAGCTCACCGGGCAGGGTGGACGGCTACACCTTC
j_gene: TRBJ2-1; d_gene: .; abundance: .; v_gene: TRBV19; CDR3aa: CASSPGGINNEQFF; CDR3nt: TGTGCCAGTTCCCCTGGGGGTATCAACAATGAGCAGTTCTTC
j_gene: TRBJ1-4; d_gene: .; abundance: .; v_gene: TRBV4-2; CDR3aa: CASSGYRSANEKLFF; CDR3nt: TGTGCCAGCAGCGGGTATAGATCGGCTAATGAAAAACTGTTTTTT
j_gene: TRBJ2-1; d_gene: .; abundance: .; v_gene: TRBV9; CDR3aa: CASSVEGTRSSYNEQFF; CDR3nt: TGTGCCAGCAGCGTAGAAGGGACTCGCAGCTCCTACAATGAGCAGTTCTTC
j_gene: TRBJ2-2; d_gene: TRBD2; abundance: .; v_gene: TRBV2; CDR3aa: CASSYIAGGPGELFF; CDR3nt: TGTGCCAGCAGCTACATAGCGGGAGGGCCCGGGGAGCTGTTTTTT
j_gene: TRBJ2-1; d_gene: TRBD2; abundance: many; v_gene: TRBV7-2; CDR3aa: CASSPGVAGAFNEQFF; CDR3nt: TGTGCCAGCAGCCCCGGGGTAGCGGGAGCATTCAATGAGCAGTTCTTC
j_gene: TRBJ2-7; d_gene: .; abundance: .; v_gene: TRBV5-4; CDR3aa: CASGVVDEQYF; CDR3nt: TGTGCCAGCGGAGTAGTCGACGAGCAGTACTTC
j_gene: TRBJ2-1; d_gene: .; abundance: .; v_gene: TRBV5-1; CDR3aa: CASSPEYNEQFF; CDR3nt: TGCGCCAGCAGCCCAGAGTACAATGAGCAGTTCTTC
j_gene: TRBJ2-7; d_gene: TRBD2; abundance: .; v_gene: TRBV4-1; CDR3aa: CASSPRLAEAYEQYF; CDR3nt: TGCGCCAGCAGCCCTAGACTAGCAGAGGCCTACGAGCAGTACTTC
j_gene: TRBJ2-7; d_gene: TRBD2; abundance: .; v_gene: TRBV5-1; CDR3aa: CASSFSGGTYEQYF; CDR3nt: TGCGCCAGCAGCTTCAGCGGGGGAACCTACGAGCAGTACTTC
j_gene: TRBJ2-3; d_gene: TRBD2; abundance: .; v_gene: TRBV4-1; CDR3aa: CASSPYPSGGTDTQYF; CDR3nt: TGCGCCAGCAGCCCCTATCCTAGCGGCGGCACAGATACGCAGTATTTT